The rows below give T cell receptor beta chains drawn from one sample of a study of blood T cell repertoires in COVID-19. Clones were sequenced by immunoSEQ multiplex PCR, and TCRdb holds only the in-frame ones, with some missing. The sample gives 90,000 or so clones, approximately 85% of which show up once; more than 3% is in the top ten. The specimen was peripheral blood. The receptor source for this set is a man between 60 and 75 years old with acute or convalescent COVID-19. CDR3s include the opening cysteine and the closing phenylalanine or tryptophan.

CASGEVQLTEAFF TRBJ1-1 TRBV19
CASSPGTGFGTEAFF TRBJ1-1 TRBV11-3
CASSLSPTGKETQYF TRBJ2-5 TRBV27
CASSGQTGFGGYTF TRBJ1-2 TRBV25-1
CASSLNRADTGELFF TRBJ2-2 TRBV3-1/TRBV3-2
CASSLEQWANTEAFF TRBJ1-1 TRBV5-5
CASIGQGNQPQHF TRBJ1-5 TRBV2
CASSLRAGAPLITDTQYF TRBJ2-3 TRBV11-2
CASSDGTGVYEQYF TRBJ2-7 TRBV6-1
CASSYGGEHTIYF TRBJ1-3 TRBV6-5
CAWSAGQGEAFF TRBJ1-1 TRBV30
CASSSLAGGPTGELFF TRBJ2-2 TRBV5-1
CASSLGTSGSSYNEQFF TRBJ2-1 TRBV3-1/TRBV3-2
CASSIEADRANSPLHF TRBJ1-6 TRBV19
CASRTLAGGNEQFF TRBJ2-1 TRBV19
CATRTGDTDTQYF TRBJ2-3 TRBV10-3
CASSLGTGPYEQYF TRBJ2-7 TRBV7-2
CAWSPGQAYGYTF TRBJ1-2 TRBV30
CASSRGQSSSTDTQYF TRBJ2-3 TRBV18
CASRPLLATEQYF TRBJ2-7 TRBV2
CASSTDRGQETQYF TRBJ2-5 TRBV5-4
CASSYSTGSYGGYTF TRBJ1-2 TRBV6-5
CASSADSGSYEQYF TRBJ2-7 TRBV25-1
CASSDSNRVAEAFF TRBJ1-1 TRBV6-4